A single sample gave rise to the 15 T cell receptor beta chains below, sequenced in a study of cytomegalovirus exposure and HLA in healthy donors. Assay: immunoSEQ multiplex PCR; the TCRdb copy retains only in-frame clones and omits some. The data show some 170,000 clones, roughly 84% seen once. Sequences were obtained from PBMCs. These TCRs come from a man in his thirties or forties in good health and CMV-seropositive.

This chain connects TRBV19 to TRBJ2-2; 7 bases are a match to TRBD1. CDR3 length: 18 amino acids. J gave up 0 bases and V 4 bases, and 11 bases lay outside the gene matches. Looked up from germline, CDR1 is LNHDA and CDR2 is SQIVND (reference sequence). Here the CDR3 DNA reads TGTGCCAGTAGTACTCGGGACAGATCTTTCGCGAACACCGGGGAGCTGTTTTTT. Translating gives CASSTRDRSFANTGELFF.

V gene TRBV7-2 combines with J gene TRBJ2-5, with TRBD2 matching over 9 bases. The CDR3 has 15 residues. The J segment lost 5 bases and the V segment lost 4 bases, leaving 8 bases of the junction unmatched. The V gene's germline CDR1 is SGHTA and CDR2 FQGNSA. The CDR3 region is CASSYTAGGPETQYF. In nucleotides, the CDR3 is TGTGCCAGCAGCTACACTGCGGGGGGGCCGGAGACCCAGTACTTC. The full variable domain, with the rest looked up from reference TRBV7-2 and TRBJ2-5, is GAGVSQSPSNKVTEKGKDVELRCDPISGHTALYWYRQSLGQGLEFLIYFQGNSAPDKSGLPSDRFSAERTGGSVSTLTIQRTQQEDSAVYLCASSYTAGGPETQYFGPGTRLLVL.

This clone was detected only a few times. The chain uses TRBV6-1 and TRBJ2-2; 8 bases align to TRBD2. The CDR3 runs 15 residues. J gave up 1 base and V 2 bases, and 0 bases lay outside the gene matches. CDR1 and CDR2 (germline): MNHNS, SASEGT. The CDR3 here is CASSELAGNTGELFF. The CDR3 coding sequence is TGTGCCAGCAGTGAACTAGCGGGGAACACCGGGGAGCTGTTTTTT.

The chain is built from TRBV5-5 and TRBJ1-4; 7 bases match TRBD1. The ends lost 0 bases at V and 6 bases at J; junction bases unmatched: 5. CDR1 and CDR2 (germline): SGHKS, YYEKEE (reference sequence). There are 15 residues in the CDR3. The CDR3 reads CASSLVMQGDEKLFF. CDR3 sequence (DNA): TGTGCCAGCAGCTTGGTTATGCAGGGGGATGAAAAACTGTTTTTT.

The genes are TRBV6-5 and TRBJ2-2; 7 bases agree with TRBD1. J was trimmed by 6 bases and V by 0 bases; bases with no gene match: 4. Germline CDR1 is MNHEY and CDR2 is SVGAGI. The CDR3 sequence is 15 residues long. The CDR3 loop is CASSYSRGRAGELFF. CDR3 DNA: TGTGCCAGCAGTTACTCGAGGGGGCGCGCCGGGGAGCTGTTTTTT.

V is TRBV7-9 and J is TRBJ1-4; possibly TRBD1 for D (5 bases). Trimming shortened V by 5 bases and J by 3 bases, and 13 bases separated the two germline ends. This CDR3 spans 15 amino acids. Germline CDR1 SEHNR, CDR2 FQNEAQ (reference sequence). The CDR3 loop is CASSHSRGSNEKLFF. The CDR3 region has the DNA TGTGCCAGCAGCCACTCCCGGGGGTCTAATGAAAAACTGTTTTTT.

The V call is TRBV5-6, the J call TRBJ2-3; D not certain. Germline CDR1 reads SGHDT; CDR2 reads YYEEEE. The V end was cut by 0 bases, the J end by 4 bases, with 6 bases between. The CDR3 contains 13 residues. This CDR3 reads CASSLGYPDTQYF. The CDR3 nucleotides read TGTGCCAGCAGCTTGGGTTATCCAGATACGCAGTATTTT.

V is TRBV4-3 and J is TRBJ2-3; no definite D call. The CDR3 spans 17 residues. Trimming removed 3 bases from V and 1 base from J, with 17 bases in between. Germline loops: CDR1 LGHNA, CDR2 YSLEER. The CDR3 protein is CASSHGTAEQGTDTQYF. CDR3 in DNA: TGCGCCAGCAGCCATGGTACGGCGGAGCAAGGCACAGATACGCAGTATTTT.

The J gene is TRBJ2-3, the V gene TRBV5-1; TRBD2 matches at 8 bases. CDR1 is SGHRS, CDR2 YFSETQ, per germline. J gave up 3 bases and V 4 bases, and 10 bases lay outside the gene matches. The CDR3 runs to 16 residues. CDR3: CASSPPGLAGTDTQYF. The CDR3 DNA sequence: TGCGCCAGCAGCCCACCAGGACTAGCTGGTACAGATACGCAGTATTTT.

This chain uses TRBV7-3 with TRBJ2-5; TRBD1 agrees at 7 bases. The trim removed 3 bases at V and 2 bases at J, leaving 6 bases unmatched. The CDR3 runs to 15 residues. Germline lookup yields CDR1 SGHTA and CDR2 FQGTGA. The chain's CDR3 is CASSFVGGGQETQYF. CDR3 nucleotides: TGTGCCAGCAGCTTCGTAGGGGGCGGTCAAGAGACCCAGTACTTC.

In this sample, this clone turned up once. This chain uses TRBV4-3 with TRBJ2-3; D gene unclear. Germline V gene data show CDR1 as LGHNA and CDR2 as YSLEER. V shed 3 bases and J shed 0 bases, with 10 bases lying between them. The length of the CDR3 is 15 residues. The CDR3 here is CASSQSRASTDTQYF. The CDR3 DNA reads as TGCGCCAGCAGCCAGTCTCGAGCGAGCACAGATACGCAGTATTTT.

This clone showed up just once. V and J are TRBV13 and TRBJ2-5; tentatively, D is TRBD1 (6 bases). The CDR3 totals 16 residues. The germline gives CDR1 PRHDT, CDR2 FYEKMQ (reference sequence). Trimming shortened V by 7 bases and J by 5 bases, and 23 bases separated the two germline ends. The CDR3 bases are TGTGCCAGCATCGGGTCAGGGCAGGGGCTCACTGAGACCCAGTACTTC. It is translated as CASIGSGQGLTETQYF.

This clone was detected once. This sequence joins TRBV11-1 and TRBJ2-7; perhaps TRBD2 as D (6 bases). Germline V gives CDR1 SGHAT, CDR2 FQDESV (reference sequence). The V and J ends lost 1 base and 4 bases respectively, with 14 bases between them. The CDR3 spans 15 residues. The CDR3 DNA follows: TGTGCCAGCAGCTTAGGAGGCTCCGCGGGGTACGAGCAGTACTTC. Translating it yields CASSLGGSAGYEQYF.

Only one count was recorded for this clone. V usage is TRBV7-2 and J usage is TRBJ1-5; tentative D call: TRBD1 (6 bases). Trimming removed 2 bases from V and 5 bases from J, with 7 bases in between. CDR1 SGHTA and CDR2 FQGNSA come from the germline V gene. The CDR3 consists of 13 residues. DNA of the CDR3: TGTGCCAGCAGCTTAAAGGGGGATCAGCCCCAGCATTTT. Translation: CASSLKGDQPQHF.

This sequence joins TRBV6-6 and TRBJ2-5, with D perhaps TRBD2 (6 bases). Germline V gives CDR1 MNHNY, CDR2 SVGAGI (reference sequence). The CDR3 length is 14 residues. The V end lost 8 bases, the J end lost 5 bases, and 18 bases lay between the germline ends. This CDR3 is CASATGVRRETQYF. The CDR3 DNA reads TGTGCCAGCGCGACGGGGGTGCGGCGGGAGACCCAGTACTTC.